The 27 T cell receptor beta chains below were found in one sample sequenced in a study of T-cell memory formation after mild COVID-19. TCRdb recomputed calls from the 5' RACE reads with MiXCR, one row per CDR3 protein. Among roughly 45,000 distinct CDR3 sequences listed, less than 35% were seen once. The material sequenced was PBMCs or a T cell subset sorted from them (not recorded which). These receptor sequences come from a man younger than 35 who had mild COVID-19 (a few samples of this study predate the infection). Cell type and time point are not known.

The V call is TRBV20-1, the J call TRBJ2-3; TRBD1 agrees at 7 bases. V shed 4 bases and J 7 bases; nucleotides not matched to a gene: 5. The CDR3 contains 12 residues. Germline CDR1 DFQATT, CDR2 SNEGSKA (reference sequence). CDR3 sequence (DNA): TGCAGTGCTACAGGGGGTGAACATACGCAGTATTTT. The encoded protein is CSATGGEHTQYF.

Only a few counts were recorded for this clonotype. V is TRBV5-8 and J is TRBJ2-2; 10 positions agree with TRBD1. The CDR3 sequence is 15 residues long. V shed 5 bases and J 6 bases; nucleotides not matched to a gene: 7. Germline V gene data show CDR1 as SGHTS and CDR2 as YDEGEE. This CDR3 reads CASSSGDRGAGELFF. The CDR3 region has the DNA TGTGCCAGCAGTTCTGGGGACAGGGGCGCCGGGGAGCTGTTTTTT.

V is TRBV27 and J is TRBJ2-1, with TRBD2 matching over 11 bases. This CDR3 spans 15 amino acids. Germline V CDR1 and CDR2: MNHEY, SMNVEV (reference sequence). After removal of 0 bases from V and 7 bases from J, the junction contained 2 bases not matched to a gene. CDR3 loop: CASSLSSGGANEQFF. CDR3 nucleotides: TGTGCCAGCAGTTTATCTAGCGGGGGGGCTAATGAGCAGTTCTTC.

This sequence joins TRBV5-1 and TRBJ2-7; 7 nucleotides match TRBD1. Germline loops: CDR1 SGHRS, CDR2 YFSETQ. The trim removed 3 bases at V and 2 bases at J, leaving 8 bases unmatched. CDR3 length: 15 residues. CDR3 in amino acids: CASSSPGQLPYEQYF. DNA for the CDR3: TGCGCCAGCAGCTCCCCGGGACAGCTCCCCTACGAGCAGTACTTC.

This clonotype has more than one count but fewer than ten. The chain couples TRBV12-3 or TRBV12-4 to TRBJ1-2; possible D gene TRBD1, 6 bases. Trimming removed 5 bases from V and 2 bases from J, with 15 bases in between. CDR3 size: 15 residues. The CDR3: CASSHPGQSNYGYTF. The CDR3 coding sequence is TGTGCCAGCAGTCATCCGGGACAATCGAACTATGGCTACACCTTC.

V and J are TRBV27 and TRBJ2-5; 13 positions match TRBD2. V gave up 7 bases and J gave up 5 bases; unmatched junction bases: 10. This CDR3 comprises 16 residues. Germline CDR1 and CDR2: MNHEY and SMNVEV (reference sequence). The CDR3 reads CASTQTSGGPGETQYF. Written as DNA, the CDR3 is TGTGCCAGCACCCAGACTAGCGGGGGGCCGGGGGAGACCCAGTACTTC.

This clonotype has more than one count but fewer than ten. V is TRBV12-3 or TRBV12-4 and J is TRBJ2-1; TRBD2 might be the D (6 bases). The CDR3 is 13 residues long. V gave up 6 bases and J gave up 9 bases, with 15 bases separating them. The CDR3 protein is CASSHGTGSEQFF. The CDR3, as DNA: TGTGCCAGCAGCCACGGGACTGGGAGTGAGCAGTTCTTC.

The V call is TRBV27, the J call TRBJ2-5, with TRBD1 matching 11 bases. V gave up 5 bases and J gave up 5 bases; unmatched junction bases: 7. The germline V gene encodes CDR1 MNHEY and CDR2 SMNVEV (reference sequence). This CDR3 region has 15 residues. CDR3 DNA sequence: TGTGCCAGCAGTCCCGGACAGGGGGCGTTTGAGACCCAGTACTTC. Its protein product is CASSPGQGAFETQYF.

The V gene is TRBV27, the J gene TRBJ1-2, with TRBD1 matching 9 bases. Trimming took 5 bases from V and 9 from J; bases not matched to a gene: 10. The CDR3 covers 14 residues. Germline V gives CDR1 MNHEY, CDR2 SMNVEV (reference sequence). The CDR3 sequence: CASSALGQGGRYTF. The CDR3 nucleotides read TGTGCCAGCAGTGCCCTGGGACAGGGCGGTCGCTACACCTTC.

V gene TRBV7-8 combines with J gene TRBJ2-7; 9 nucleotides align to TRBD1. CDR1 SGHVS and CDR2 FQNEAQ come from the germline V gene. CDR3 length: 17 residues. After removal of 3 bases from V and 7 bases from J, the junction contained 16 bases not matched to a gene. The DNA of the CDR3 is TGTGCCAGCAGCTTCTATACTACCGGGACAGGGATGTCGGAGCAGTACTTC. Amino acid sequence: CASSFYTTGTGMSEQYF.

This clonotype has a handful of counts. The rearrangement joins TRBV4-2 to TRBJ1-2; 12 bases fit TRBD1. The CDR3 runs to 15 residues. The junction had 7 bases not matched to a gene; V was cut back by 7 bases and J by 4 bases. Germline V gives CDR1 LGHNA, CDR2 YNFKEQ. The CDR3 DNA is TGTGCCAGCAACGCCGGGACAGGGGGCAGCTATGGCTACACCTTC. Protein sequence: CASNAGTGGSYGYTF.

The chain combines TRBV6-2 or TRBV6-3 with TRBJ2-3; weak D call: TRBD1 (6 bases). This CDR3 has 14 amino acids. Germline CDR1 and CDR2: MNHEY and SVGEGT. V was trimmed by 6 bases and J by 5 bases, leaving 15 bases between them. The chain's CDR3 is CASSKLTGLDTQYF. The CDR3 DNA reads TGTGCCAGCAGCAAACTTACAGGGTTAGATACGCAGTATTTT.

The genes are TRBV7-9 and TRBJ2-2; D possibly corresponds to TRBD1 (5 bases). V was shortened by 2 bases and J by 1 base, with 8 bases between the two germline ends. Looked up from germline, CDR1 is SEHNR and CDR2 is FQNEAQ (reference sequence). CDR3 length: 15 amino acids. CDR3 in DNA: TGTGCCAGCAGCTTACCAGGGAAGAACACCGGGGAGCTGTTTTTT. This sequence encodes CASSLPGKNTGELFF.

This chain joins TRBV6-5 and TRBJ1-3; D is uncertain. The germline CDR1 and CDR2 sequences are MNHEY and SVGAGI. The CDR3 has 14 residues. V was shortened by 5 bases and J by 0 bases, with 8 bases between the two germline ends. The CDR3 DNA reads TGTGCCAGCAGTCCTCTGAGCTCTGGAAACACCATATATTTT. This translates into CASSPLSSGNTIYF.

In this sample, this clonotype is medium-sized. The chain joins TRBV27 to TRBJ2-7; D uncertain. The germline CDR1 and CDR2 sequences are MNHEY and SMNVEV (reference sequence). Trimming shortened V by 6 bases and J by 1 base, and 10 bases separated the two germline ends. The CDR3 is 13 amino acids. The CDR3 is CASSHGPSYEQYF. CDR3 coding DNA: TGTGCCAGCAGCCATGGGCCGTCCTACGAGCAGTACTTC.

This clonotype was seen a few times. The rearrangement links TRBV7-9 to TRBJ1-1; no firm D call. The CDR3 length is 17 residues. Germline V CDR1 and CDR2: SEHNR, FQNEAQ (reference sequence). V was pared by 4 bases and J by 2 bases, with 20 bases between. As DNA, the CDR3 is TGTGCCAGCAGCTACCCAGTGGTGGGGATAATAAACACTGAAGCTTTCTTT. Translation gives CASSYPVVGIINTEAFF.

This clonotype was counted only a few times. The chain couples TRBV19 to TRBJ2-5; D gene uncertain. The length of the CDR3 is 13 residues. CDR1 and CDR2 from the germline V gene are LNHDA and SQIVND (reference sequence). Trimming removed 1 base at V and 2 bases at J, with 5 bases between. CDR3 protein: CASSIGYQETQYF. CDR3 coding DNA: TGTGCCAGTAGTATAGGCTATCAAGAGACCCAGTACTTC. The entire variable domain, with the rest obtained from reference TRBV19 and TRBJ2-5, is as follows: DGGITQSPKYLFRKEGQNVTLSCEQNLNHDAMYWYRQDPGQGLRLIYYSQIVNDFQKGDIAEGYSVSREKKESFPLTVTSAQKNPTAFYLCASSIGYQETQYFGPGTRLLVL.

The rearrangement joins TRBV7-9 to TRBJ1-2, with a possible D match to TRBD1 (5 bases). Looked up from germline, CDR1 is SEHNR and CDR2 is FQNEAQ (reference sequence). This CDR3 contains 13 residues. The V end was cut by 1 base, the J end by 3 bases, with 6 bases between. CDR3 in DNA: TGTGCCAGCAGCTTAGGGGACTACTATGGCTACACCTTC. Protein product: CASSLGDYYGYTF.

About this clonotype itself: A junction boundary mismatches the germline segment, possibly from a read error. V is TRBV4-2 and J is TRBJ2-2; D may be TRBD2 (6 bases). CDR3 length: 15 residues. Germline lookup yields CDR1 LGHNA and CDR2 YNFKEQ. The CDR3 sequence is CASSLPGGPAGEQIF. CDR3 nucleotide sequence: TGTGCCAGCAGCCTCCCAGGAGGGCCCGCCGGGGAGCAGATTTTT.

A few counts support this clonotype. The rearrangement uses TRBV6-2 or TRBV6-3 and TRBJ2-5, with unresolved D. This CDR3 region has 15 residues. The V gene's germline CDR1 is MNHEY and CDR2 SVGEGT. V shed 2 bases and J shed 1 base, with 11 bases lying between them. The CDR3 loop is CASSYRAYSQETQYF. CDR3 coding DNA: TGTGCCAGCAGTTACAGGGCCTACAGCCAAGAGACCCAGTACTTC.

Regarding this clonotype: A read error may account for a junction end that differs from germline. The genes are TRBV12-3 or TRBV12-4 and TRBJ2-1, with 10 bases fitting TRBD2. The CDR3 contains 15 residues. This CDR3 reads CASSVAGGSYNEQFF. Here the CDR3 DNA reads TGTGCCAGCAGTGTAGCGGGGGGATCCTACAATGAGCAGTTCTTC.

In DNA, the CDR3 is TGTGCCAGCAGCCCTCCCGGGCAGGGATACGAGCAGTACTTC. Translation gives CASSPPGQGYEQYF. The chain has TRBV3-1 and TRBJ2-7; D perhaps matches TRBD1 (5 bases). V was cut by 4 bases and J by 4 bases, with 14 bases left in between. CDR1 and CDR2 from the germline V gene are LGHDT and YNNKEL (reference sequence). CDR3 length: 14 amino acids.

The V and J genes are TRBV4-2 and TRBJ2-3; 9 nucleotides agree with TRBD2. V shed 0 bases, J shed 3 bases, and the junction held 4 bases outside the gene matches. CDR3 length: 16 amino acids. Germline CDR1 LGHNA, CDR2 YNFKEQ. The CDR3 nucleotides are TGTGCCAGCAGCCAAGATTCAGCGGGGGGAACAGATACGCAGTATTTT. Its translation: CASSQDSAGGTDTQYF.

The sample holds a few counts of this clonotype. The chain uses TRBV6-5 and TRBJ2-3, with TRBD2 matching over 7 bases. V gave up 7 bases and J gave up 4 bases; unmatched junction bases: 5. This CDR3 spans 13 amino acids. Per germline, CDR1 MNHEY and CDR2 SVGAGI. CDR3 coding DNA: TGTGCCAGCACTGCGGGGAGGGCAGATACGCAGTATTTT. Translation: CASTAGRADTQYF.

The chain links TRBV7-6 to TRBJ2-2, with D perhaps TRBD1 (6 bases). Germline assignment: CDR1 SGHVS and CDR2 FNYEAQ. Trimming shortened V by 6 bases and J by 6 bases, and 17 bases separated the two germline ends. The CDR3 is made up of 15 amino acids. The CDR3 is CASRNMDSTAGELFF. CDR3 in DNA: TGTGCCAGCAGGAACATGGACAGTACTGCCGGGGAGCTGTTTTTT.

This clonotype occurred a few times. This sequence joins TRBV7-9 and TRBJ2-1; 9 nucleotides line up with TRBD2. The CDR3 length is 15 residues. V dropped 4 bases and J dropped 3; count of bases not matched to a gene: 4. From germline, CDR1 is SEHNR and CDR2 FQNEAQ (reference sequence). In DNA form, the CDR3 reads TGTGCCAGCAGCTACGTAGCGGGGGTCTACAATGAGCAGTTCTTC. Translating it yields CASSYVAGVYNEQFF. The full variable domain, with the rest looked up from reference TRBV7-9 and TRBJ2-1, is DTGVSQNPRHKITKRGQNVTFRCDPISEHNRLYWYRQTLGQGPEFLTYFQNEAQLEKSRLLSDRFSAERPKGSFSTLEIQRTEQGDSAMYLCASSYVAGVYNEQFFGPGTRLTVL.

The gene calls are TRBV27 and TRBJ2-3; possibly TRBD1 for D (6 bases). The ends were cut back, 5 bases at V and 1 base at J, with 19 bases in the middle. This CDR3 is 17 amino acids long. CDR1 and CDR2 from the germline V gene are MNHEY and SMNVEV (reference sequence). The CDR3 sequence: CASSPYLTGLGTDTQYF. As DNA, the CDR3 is TGTGCCAGCAGTCCCTACCTTACAGGGCTTGGCACAGATACGCAGTATTTT.